One T cell receptor beta chain is described in this entry. What it recognizes is unknown. Regarding treatment: some 20 received Ad26.COV2.S at low or high dose, single or two shots; a few received placebo; per-sample allocation not given. Specimens were obtained on day 63 following the first vaccine or placebo injection. This sample was included in a study of Ad26.COV2.S vaccination and SARS-CoV-2 variants. Data came from immunoSEQ multiplex PCR; TCRdb stores just in-frame clones and leaves some out. The top ten clones hold roughly 3.5% of a sample with about 390,000 clones, less than 90% of them seen once. V lost 0 bases and J lost 3, with 24 bases in between. Germline values: CDR1 SGDLS, CDR2 YYNGEE. The length of the CDR3 is 20 residues. General study findings and limits: Across vaccine and placebo recipients, the breadth of non-spike TCRs was similar.

The chain couples TRBV9 to TRBJ1-4; D might be TRBD1 (6 bases). The sequenced sample was peripheral blood, obtained in a trial of Ad26.COV2.S vaccine versus placebo. The clonotype comes from a person aged 18-65 years who received the Ad26.COV2.S COVID-19 vaccine or a placebo. In DNA, the CDR3 is TGTGCCAGCAGCGTAGGATTTTCAGGGGCGGGGGAACAAGCTAATGAAAAACTGTTTTTT. This translates into CASSVGFSGAGEQANEKLFF. Supplemented by reference TRBV9 and TRBJ1-4, the full variable domain reads DSGVTQTPKHLITATGQRVTLRCSPRSGDLSVYWYQQSLDQGLQFLIQYYNGEERAKGNILERFSAQQFPDLHSELNLSSLELGDSALYFCASSVGFSGAGEQANEKLFFGSGTQLSVL.